The T cell receptor beta chain under discussion was sequenced for a study of radiotherapy plus CTLA-4 blockade in lung cancer. Study-level background: Objective responses were documented in over 15% of patients, with disease control in 25% to 35%.

Unmatched junction bases numbered 13, after V lost 2 bases and J lost 9 bases. This CDR3 region has 17 residues. Germline V CDR1 and CDR2: SGHAT, FQNNGV. Study-level findings and limits: Researchers report tumor-derived TCR clones expanding in blood after radiotherapy plus ipilimumab.

Patients with chemo-refractory metastatic non-small-cell lung cancer received focal radiation plus CTLA-4 blockade with ipilimumab. As for this clone: What it recognizes is unknown.

Sequencing used immunoSEQ multiplex PCR; TCRdb keeps in-frame clones, though not all of them. The table has roughly 57,000 clones, about 80% seen once. V usage is TRBV11-2 and J usage is TRBJ2-1; 10 bases align to TRBD2. The TCR was taken from a human donor with non-small cell lung cancer whose response to radiotherapy plus ipilimumab could not be evaluated. Source: peripheral blood, taken from a patient treated with radiotherapy plus ipilimumab. The CDR3 protein is CASSLSPSGSFPSEQFF. The CDR3 DNA follows: TGTGCCAGCAGCTTATCTCCTAGCGGGAGTTTCCCGAGTGAGCAGTTCTTC.